The source of this T cell receptor (beta chain) is a study of blood T cell repertoires in COVID-19. The overall study: COVID-19 samples from acute and convalescent phases originated in the United States, Italy and Spain. The analysed material was cDNA or gDNA that came from T cells, B-cell-depleted T cells, or PBMCs.

Germline V gene lookup returns CDR1 GTSNPN and CDR2 SVGIG (reference sequence). Trimming removed 3 bases at V and 8 bases at J, with 19 bases between. This CDR3 is built from 14 residues. Authors' analysis steps: Reference gene primer amplification yielded estimated nucleated cell counts. Sequencing used immunoSEQ multiplex PCR; TCRdb keeps in-frame clones, though not all of them. The D gene and trimming were derived from the DNA, and the V and J assignments and clone size from that table. In the table there are about 160,000 clones, 75% to 85% of which are singletons. While infection was still active, Seattle patients were enrolled and then followed longitudinally.

The chain carries TRBV30 and TRBJ1-2, with D possibly matching TRBD1 (6 bases). The source is an older woman with COVID-19, enrolled during active disease. Sequencing input: peripheral blood. As DNA, the CDR3 is TGTGCCTGGAGCAAGACCCCCAGGGGCGGGGGCTACACCTTC. It translates to CAWSKTPRGGGYTF.